The entry that follows covers one T cell receptor (beta chain) sequence. Self-reported history from a screening survey and questionnaire set each donor's cohort. This CDR3 comprises 20 residues. Trimming took 1 base from V and 0 from J; bases not matched to a gene: 11. Germline assignment: CDR1 SGHRS and CDR2 YFSETQ. This sample is part of a study of blood T cell repertoires in COVID-19. In the authors' workflow: Quantification of nucleated cells was approximated via reference gene primer amplification. Sequencing used immunoSEQ multiplex PCR; TCRdb keeps in-frame clones, though not all of them. The V and J calls and the clone size are those of that table, but D and trimming were determined from the DNA. The sample shows hundreds of thousands of clones, more than 70% of them seen only once.

The V call is TRBV5-1, the J call TRBJ1-3; TRBD1 matches at 12 bases. The source of this sequence is a woman between 18 and 30 years old who had been exposed to COVID-19. Sample: PBMCs or T cells enriched from blood (not recorded which). The CDR3, as DNA: TGCGCCAGCAGCTTGTACCTTCCGGGACAGGGGGCCGCCTCTGGAAACACCATATATTTT. Translating it yields CASSLYLPGQGAASGNTIYF.